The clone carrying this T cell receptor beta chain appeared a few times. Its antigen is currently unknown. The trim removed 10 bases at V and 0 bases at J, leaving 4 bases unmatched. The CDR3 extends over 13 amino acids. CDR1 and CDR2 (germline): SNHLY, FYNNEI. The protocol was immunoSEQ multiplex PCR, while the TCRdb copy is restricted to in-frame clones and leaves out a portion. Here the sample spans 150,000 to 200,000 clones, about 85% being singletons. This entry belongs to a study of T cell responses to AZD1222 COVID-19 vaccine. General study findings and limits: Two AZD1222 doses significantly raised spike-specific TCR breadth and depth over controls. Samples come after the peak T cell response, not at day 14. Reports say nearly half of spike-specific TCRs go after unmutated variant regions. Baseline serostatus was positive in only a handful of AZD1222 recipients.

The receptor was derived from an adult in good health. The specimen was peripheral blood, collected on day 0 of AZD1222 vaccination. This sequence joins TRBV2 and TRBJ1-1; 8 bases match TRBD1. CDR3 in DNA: TGTGCCACCCGGACAGGGATGAACACTGAAGCTTTCTTT. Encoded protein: CATRTGMNTEAFF.